Listed below are T cell receptor beta chains from one sample, sequenced in a study of blood T cell repertoires in COVID-19. The method was immunoSEQ multiplex PCR; TCRdb's version includes in-frame clones alone and lacks a portion of them. The table shows under 50,000 clones, with just under 70% occurring only once. Material for sequencing was peripheral blood. These receptors were taken from a man older than 75 with acute or convalescent COVID-19. Each CDR3 is given with its conserved first and last residue. Each record gives: clone size, V gene, J gene, D gene, CDR3 DNA, CDR3 protein. A D gene is named only where the DNA matches it firmly. Not every row has a clone size; where given, it reads once, few, many or a size class.

>-|TRBV18|TRBJ1-6|-
TGTGCCAGCTCACCAACGCCCCTAGGTTCACCCCTCCACTTT
CASSPTPLGSPLHF
>-|TRBV6-2/TRBV6-3|TRBJ1-1|TRBD1
TGTGCCAGCAGTCAGTACCGGGACAGGGGATTTGAAGCTTTCTTT
CASSQYRDRGFEAFF
>-|TRBV19|TRBJ2-2|TRBD2
TGTGCCAGTAGTACGGGGACTAGCGGGAGTCGGTACACCGGGGAGCTGTTTTTT
CASSTGTSGSRYTGELFF
>-|TRBV5-4|TRBJ1-2|-
TGTGCCAGCAGCCCGAAGGGGGTCGACTATGACTACACCTTC
CASSPKGVDYDYTF
>-|TRBV7-9|TRBJ1-1|TRBD1
TGTGCCAGCAGACCGTCCGGGACAGGGGGCACTGAAGCTTTCTTT
CASRPSGTGGTEAFF
>-|TRBV7-2|TRBJ2-7|-
TGTGCCAGCAGCTTAGTCAGGGGCGAGCAGTACTTC
CASSLVRGEQYF
>-|TRBV6-5|TRBJ1-6|-
TGTGCCAGCAGCACCCGACGCGTCTTAGCTTCACCCCTCCACTTT
CASSTRRVLASPLHF
>-|TRBV6-5|TRBJ1-2|TRBD1
TGTGCCAGCAGTCTTCGGGACAGGGACGGCTACACCTTC
CASSLRDRDGYTF
>-|TRBV3-1/TRBV3-2|TRBJ1-4|-
TGTGCCAGCAGCCAAGGAGGGAAACTGTTTTTT
CASSQGGKLFF
>-|TRBV5-8|TRBJ1-4|TRBD1
TGTGCCAGCAGCTTGGGACAGGGGTACGAAAAACTGTTTTTT
CASSLGQGYEKLFF
>-|TRBV27|TRBJ1-6|TRBD1
TGTGCCAGCCTTGGACAGGGGAATTCACCCCTCCACTTT
CASLGQGNSPLHF
>-|TRBV18|TRBJ1-6|TRBD1
TGTGCCAGCTCACTGTCGACAGGGTTTGATGGCTCACCCCTCCACTTT
CASSLSTGFDGSPLHF
>once|TRBV5-1|TRBJ1-1|-
TGCGCCAGCAGCTTGGGTGCGGGCACTGAAGCTTTCTTT
CASSLGAGTEAFF
>-|TRBV7-2|TRBJ1-3|-
TGTGCCAGCAGCTTACAAACAGGCTCTGGAAACACCATATATTTT
CASSLQTGSGNTIYF
>once|TRBV2|TRBJ1-1|TRBD1
TGTGCCAGCAGTCAGGACAGGGTCGTTGAAGCTTTCTTT
CASSQDRVVEAFF
>-|TRBV10-3|TRBJ1-1|-
TGTGCCATCAAAGCGGGCACGGGTGAAGCTTTCTTT
CAIKAGTGEAFF
>-|TRBV10-3|TRBJ1-5|-
TGTGCCATCAGTGACCCTTCGACACGCTTCAATCAGCCCCAGCATTTT
CAISDPSTRFNQPQHF
>-|TRBV19|TRBJ2-1|-
TGTGCCAGTAGTACGGGGGGGACAGGGCTTCATGAGCAGTTCTTC
CASSTGGTGLHEQFF
>few|TRBV6-5|TRBJ1-1|TRBD1
TGTGCCAGCAGTTGGACTACAGGGGGTCCTGAAGCTTTCTTT
CASSWTTGGPEAFF
>-|TRBV9|TRBJ2-3|TRBD2
TGTGCCAGCAGCGTAGGGACTAGCGGGGGTATCACAGATACGCAGTATTTT
CASSVGTSGGITDTQYF
>-|TRBV19|TRBJ1-1|-
TGTGCCAGTAGTATAGCCAGGGGCACTGAAGCTTTCTTT
CASSIARGTEAFF
>-|TRBV5-1|TRBJ1-2|TRBD1
TGCGCCAGCAGCCCAGACAGGGTTTTCGCTGGCTACACCTTC
CASSPDRVFAGYTF
>few|TRBV13|TRBJ2-5|TRBD2
TGTGCCAGCAGCAAGGGACTAGCGGGGGTGTCGGAGACCCAGTACTTC
CASSKGLAGVSETQYF